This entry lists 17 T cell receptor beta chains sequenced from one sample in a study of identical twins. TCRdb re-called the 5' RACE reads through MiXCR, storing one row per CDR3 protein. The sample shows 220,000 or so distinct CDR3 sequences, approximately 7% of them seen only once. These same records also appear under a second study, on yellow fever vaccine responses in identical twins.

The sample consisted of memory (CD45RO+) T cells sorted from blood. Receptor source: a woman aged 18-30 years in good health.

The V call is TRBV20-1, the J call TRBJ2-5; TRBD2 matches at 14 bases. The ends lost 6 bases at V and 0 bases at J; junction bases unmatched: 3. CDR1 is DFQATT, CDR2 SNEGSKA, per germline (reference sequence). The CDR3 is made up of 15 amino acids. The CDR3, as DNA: TGCAGTGCCCTGGGACTAGCGGGGGACCAAGAGACCCAGTACTTC. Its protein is CSALGLAGDQETQYF.

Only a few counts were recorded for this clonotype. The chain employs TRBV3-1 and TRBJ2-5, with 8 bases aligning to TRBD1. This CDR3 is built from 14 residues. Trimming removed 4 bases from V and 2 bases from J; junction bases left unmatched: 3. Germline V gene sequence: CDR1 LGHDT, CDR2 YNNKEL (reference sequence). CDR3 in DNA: TGTGCCAGCAGCCTAAACAGGGGGCAAGAGACCCAGTACTTC. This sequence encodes CASSLNRGQETQYF.

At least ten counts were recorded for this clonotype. The DNA of the CDR3 is TGTGCCAGCAGTTACTCGATACTAGGAAACACTGAAGCTTTCTTT. This encodes CASSYSILGNTEAFF. The chain has TRBV6-5 and TRBJ1-1; no reliable D call. Germline assignment: CDR1 MNHEY and CDR2 SVGAGI. Trimming took off 0 bases at V and 2 bases at J, with 10 bases between the two ends. This CDR3 has 15 amino acids.

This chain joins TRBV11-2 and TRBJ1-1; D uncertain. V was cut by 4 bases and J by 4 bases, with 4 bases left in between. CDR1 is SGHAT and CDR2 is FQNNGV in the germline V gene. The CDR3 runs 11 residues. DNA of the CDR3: TGTGCCAGCAGCTCCCCCACTGAAGCTTTCTTT. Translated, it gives CASSSPTEAFF.

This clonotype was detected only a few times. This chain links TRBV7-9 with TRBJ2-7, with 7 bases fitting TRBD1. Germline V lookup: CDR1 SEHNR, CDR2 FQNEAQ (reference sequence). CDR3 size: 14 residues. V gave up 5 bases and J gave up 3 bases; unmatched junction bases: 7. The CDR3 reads CASSPRQGGYEQYV. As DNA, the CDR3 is TGTGCCAGCAGCCCCCGACAGGGCGGCTACGAGCAGTACGTC.

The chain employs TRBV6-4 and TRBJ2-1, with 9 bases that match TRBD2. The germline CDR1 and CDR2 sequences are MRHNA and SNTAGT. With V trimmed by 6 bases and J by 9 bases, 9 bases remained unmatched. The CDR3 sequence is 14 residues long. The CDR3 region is CASSPGTSSGEQFF. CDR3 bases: TGTGCCAGCAGCCCCGGGACTAGCTCCGGTGAGCAGTTCTTC.

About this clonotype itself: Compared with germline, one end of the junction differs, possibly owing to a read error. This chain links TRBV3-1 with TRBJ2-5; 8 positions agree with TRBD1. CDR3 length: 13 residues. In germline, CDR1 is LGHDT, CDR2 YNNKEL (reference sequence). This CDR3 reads CASSQDERTGRVF. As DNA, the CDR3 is TGTGCCAGCAGCCAAGACGAGAGGACAGGGAGAGTCTTC.

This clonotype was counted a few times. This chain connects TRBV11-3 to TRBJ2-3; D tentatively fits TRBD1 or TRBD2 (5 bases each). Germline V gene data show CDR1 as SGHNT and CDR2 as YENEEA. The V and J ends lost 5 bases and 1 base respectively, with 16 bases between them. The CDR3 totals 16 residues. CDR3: CASSGADSSRTDTQYF. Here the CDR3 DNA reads TGTGCCAGCAGCGGGGCGGACTCAAGCCGCACAGATACGCAGTATTTT.

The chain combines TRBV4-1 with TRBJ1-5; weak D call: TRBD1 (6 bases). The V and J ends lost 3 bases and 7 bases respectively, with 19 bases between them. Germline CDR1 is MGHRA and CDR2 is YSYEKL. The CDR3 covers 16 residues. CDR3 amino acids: CASSHPGSPQGQPQHF. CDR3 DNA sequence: TGCGCCAGCAGCCACCCTGGATCCCCCCAGGGGCAGCCCCAGCATTTT.

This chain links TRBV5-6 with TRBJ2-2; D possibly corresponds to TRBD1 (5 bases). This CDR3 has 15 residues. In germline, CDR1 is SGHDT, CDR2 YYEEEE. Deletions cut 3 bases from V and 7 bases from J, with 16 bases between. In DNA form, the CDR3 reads TGTGCCAGCAGCTCCGGGCTCAGGGCGGTCGGGGAGCTGTTTTTT. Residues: CASSSGLRAVGELFF.

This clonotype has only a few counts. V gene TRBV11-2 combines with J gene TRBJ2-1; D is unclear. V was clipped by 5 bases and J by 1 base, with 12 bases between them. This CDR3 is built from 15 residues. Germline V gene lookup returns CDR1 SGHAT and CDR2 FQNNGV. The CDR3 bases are TGTGCCAGCAGCCCTACCCCGATTTCCTACAATGAGCAGTTCTTC. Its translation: CASSPTPISYNEQFF.

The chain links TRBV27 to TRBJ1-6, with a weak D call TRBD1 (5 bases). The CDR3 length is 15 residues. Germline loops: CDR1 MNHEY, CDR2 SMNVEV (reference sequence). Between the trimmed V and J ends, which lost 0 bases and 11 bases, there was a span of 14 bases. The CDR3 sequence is CASSLSSQGNTPLHF. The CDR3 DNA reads TGTGCCAGCAGTTTATCGTCCCAGGGAAACACACCCCTCCACTTT.

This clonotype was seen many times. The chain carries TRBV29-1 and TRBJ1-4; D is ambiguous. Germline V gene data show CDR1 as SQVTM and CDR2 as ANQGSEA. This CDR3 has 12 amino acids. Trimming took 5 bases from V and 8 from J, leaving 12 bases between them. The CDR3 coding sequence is TGCAGCGTTTCGAACCTTGGCGAAAAACTGTTTTTT. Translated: CSVSNLGEKLFF.

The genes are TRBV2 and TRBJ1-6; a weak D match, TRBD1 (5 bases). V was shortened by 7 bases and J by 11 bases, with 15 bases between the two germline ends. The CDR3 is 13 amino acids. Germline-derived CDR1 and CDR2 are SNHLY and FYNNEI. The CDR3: CASTGTPRTPLHF. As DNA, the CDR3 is TGTGCCAGCACCGGGACTCCCCGTACACCCCTCCACTTT.

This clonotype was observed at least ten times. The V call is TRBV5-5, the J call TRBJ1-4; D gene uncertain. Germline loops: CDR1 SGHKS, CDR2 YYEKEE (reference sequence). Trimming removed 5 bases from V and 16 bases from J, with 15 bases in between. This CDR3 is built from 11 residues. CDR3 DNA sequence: TGTGCCAGCAGACAAATATTAGATCCGTTTTTT. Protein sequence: CASRQILDPFF.

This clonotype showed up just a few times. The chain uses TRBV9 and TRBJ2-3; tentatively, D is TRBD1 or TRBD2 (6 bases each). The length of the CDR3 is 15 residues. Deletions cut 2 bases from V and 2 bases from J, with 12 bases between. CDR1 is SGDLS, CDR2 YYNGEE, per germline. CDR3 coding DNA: TGTGCCAGCAGCGTGGGGGGCTCCGCCACAGATACGCAGTATTTT. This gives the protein CASSVGGSATDTQYF.

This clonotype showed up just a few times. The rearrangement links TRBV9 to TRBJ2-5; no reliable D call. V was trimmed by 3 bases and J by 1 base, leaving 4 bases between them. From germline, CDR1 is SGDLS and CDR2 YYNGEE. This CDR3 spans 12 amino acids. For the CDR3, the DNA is TGTGCCAGCAGCGCCATCCAAGAGACCCAGTACTTC. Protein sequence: CASSAIQETQYF.